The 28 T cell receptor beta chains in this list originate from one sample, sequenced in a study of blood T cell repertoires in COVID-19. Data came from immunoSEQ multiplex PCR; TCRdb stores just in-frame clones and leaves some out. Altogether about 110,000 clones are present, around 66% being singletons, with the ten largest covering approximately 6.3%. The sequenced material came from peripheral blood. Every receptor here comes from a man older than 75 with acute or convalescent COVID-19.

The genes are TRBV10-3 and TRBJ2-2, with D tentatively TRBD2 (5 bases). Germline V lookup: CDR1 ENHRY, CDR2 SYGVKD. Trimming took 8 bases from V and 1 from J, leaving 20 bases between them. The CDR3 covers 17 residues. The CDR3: CAIGASASSGNTGELFF. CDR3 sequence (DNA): TGTGCCATCGGCGCCAGTGCGTCAAGCGGGAACACCGGGGAGCTGTTTTTT.

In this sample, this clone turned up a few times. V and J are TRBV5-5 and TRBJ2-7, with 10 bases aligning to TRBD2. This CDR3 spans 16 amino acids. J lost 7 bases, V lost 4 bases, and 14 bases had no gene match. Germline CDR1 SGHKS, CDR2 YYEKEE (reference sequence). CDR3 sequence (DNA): TGTGCCAGCAGCCTCCGACTTAGCGGGGGGATAGGGGAGCAGTACTTC. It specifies CASSLRLSGGIGEQYF.

The DNA for the CDR3 is TGCGCCAGCAGCTTGGAGGGGTTGGACACCGGGGAGCTGTTTTTT. Translation: CASSLEGLDTGELFF. The J gene is TRBJ2-2, the V gene TRBV5-1, with D possibly matching TRBD1 (5 bases). V lost 0 bases and J 3 bases, leaving 9 bases between the germline ends. The germline V gene has CDR1 SGHRS and CDR2 YFSETQ. The CDR3 is 15 residues long.

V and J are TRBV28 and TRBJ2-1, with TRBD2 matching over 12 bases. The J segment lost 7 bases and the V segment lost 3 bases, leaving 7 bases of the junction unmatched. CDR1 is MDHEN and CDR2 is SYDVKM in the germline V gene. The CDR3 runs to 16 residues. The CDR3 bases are TGTGCCAGCAGTTTTCGAACTAGCGGGAGGAATAATGAGCAGTTCTTC. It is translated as CASSFRTSGRNNEQFF.

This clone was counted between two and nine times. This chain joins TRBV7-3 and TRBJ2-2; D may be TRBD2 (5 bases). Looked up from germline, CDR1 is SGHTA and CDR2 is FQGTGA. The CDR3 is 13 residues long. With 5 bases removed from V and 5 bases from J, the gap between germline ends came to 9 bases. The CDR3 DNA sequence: TGTGCCAGCAGCCGCACTAGTACCGGGGAGCTGTTTTTT. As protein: CASSRTSTGELFF.

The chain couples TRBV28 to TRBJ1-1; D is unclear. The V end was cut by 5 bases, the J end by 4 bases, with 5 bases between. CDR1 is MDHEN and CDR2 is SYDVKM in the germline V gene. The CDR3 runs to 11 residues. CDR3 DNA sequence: TGTGCCAGCAGTGGGCCCACTGAAGCTTTCTTT. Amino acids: CASSGPTEAFF.

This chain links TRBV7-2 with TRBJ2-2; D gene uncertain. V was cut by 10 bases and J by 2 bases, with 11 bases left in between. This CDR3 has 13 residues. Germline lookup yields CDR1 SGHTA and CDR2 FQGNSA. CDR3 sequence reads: CATDDTNTGELFF. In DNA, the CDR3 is TGTGCCACCGACGACACCAACACCGGGGAGCTGTTTTTT.

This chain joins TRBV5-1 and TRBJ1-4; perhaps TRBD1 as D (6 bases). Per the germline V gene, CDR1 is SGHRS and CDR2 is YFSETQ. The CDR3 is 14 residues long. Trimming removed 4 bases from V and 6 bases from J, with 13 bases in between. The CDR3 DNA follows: TGCGCCAGCAGCCCAGGGAGGGGGGATGAAAAACTGTTTTTT. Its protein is CASSPGRGDEKLFF.

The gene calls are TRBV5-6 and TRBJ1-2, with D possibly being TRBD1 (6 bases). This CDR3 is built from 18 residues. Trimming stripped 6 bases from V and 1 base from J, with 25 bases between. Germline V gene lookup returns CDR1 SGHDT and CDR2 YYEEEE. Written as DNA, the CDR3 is TGTGCCAGCACCCACGGGTCGGGACAAGGGCCCTTTAACTATGGCTACACCTTC. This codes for CASTHGSGQGPFNYGYTF.

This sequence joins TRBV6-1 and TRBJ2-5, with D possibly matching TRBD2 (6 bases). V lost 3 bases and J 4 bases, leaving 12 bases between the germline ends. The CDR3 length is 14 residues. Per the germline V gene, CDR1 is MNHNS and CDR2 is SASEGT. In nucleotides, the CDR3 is TGTGCCAGCAGTGATGGGGGGTGGGGAGAGACCCAGTACTTC. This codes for CASSDGGWGETQYF.

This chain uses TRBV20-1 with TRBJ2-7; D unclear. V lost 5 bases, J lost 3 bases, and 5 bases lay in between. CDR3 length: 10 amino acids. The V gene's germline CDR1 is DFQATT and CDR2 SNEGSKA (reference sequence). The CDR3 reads CSALYYEQYF. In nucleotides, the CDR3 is TGCAGTGCTTTATACTACGAGCAGTACTTC.

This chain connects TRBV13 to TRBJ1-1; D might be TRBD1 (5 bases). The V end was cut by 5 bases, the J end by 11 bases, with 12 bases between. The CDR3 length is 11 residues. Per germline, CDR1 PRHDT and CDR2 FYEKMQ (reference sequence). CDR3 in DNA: TGTGCCAGCAGCCTGGGGGGGTGGGCTTTCTTT. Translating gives CASSLGGWAFF. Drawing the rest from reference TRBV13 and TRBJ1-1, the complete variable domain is AAGVIQSPRHLIKEKRETATLKCYPIPRHDTVYWYQQGPGQDPQFLISFYEKMQSDKGSIPDRFSAQQFSDYHSELNMSSLELGDSALYFCASSLGGWAFFGQGTRLTVV.

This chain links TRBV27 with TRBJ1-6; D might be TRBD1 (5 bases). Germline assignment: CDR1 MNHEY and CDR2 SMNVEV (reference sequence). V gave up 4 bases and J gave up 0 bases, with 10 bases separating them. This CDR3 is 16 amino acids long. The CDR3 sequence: CASSWQGNSYNSPLHF. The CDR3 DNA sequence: TGTGCCAGCAGTTGGCAGGGCAACTCCTATAATTCACCCCTCCACTTT.

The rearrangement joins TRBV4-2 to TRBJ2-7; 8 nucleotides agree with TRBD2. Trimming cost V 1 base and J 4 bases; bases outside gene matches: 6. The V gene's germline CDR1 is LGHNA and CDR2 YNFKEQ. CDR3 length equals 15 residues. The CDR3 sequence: CASSQGSGILYEQYF. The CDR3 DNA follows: TGTGCCAGCAGCCAAGGTAGCGGGATACTATACGAGCAGTACTTC.

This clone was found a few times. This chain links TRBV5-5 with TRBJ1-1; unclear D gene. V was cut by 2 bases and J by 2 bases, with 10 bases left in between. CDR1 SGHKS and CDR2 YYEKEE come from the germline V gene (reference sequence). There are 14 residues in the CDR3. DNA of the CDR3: TGTGCCAGCAGCTTTGGTCCAGGAAACACTGAAGCTTTCTTT. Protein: CASSFGPGNTEAFF.

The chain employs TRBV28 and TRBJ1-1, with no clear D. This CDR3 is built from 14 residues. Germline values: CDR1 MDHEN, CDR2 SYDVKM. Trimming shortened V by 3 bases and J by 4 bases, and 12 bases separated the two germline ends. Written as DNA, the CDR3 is TGTGCCAGCAGTTTCTTTCTCGAGGGCACTGAAGCTTTCTTT. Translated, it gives CASSFFLEGTEAFF.

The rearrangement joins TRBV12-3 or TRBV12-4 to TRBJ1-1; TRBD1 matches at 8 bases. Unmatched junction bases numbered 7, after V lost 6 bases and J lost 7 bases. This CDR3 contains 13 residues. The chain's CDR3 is CASRTGGPGEAFF. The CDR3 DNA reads TGTGCCAGCAGAACAGGGGGGCCCGGTGAAGCTTTCTTT.

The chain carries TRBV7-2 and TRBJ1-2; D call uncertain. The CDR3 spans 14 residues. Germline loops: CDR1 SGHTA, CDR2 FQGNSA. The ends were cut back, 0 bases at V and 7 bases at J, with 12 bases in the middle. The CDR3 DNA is TGTGCCAGCAGCTTAGCGCTTCGGGGATCTGGCTACACCTTC. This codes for CASSLALRGSGYTF.

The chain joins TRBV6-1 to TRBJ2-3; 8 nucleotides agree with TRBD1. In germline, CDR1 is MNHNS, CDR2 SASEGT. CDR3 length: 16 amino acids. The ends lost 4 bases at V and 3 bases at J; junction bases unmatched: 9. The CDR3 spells CASSARTGQLTDTQYF. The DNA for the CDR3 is TGTGCCAGCAGTGCCCGGACAGGGCAGCTGACAGATACGCAGTATTTT.

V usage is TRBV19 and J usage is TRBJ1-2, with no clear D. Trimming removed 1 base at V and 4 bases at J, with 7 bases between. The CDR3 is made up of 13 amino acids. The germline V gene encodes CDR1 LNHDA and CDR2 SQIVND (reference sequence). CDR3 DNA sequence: TGTGCCAGTAGTATAGGCCCCGGCTATGGCTACACCTTC. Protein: CASSIGPGYGYTF.

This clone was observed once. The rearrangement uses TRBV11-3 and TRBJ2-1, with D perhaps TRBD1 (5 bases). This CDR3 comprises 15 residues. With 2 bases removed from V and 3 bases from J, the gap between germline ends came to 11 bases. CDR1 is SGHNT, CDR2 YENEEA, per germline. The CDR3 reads CASSLLAGLYNEQFF. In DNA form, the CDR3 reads TGTGCCAGCAGCTTATTGGCAGGGCTCTACAATGAGCAGTTCTTC.

CDR3 DNA: TGTGCCAGCAGCTTGGACCTCGTGACGGCGGGAGAGACCCAGTACTTC. Residues: CASSLDLVTAGETQYF. The chain carries TRBV5-4 and TRBJ2-5, with D perhaps TRBD2 (5 bases). CDR3 length: 16 amino acids. V dropped 0 bases and J dropped 4 bases, with 16 bases sitting between them. In germline, CDR1 is SGHNT, CDR2 YYREEE (reference sequence).

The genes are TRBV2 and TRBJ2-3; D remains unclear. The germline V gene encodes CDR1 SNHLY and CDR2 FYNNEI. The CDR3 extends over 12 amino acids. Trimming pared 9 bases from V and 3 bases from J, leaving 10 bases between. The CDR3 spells CASPSRTDTQYF. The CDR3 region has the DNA TGTGCCAGTCCGAGTCGGACAGATACGCAGTATTTT. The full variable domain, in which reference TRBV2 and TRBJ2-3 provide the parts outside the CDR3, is EPEVTQTPSHQVTQMGQEVILRCVPISNHLYFYWYRQILGQKVEFLVSFYNNEISEKSEIFDDQFSVERPDGSNFTLKIRSTKLEDSAMYFCASPSRTDTQYFGPGTRLTVL.

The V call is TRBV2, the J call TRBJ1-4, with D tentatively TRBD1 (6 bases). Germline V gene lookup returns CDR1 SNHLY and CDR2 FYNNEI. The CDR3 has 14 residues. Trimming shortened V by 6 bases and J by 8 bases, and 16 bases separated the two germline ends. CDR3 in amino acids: CASSQWGGKEKLFF. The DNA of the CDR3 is TGTGCCAGCAGCCAATGGGGGGGCAAAGAAAAACTGTTTTTT.

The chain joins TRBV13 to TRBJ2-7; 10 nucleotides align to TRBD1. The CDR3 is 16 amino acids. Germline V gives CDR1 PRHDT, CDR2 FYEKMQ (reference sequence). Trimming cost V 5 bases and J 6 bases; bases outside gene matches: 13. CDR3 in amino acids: CASSAPPGQGSGEQYF. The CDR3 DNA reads TGTGCCAGCAGCGCCCCGCCGGGACAGGGGTCGGGCGAGCAGTACTTC.

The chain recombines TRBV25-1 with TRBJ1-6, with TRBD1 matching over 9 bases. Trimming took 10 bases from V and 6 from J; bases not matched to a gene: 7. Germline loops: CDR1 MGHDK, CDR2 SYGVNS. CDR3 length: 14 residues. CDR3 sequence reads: CATREDRGNSPLHF. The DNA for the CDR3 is TGTGCCACCCGAGAGGACAGGGGTAATTCACCCCTCCACTTT.

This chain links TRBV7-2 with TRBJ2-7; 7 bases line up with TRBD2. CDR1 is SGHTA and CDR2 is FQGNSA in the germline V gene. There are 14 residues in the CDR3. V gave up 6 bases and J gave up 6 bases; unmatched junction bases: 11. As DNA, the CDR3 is TGTGCCAGCAGTTTTAGGGAGGGAGAAGGCGAGCAGTACTTC. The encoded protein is CASSFREGEGEQYF.

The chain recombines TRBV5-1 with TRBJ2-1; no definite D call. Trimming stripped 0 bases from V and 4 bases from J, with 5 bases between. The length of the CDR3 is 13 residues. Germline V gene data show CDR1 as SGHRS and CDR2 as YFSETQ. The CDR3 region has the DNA TGCGCCAGCAGCTTGGACTTATACAATGAGCAGTTCTTC. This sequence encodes CASSLDLYNEQFF.